What follows are 30 T cell receptor beta chains derived from one specimen sequenced in a study of human T cells and chemical hapten exposure. Stated time point: healthy volunteer bleed at 2 weeks. The study extracted total RNA from unfractionated whole blood. TCRdb analysed the RACE reads with MiXCR anew, one entry per CDR3 protein. This table holds roughly 100,000 distinct CDR3 sequences, about 10% found once. The sequenced sample was whole blood. The source of these receptors is a female donor in good health. Some clones in this sample may be carry-over from other donors' samples.

This clonotype turned up a few times. The genes are TRBV3-1 and TRBJ1-3, with 10 nucleotides matching TRBD1. This CDR3 is 18 amino acids long. CDR1 is LGHDT, CDR2 YNNKEL, per germline (reference sequence). J was trimmed by 1 base and V by 3 bases; bases with no gene match: 9. CDR3 amino acids: CASSQRGGDRGSGNTIYF. CDR3 in DNA: TGTGCCAGCAGCCAGAGGGGCGGGGACAGGGGTTCTGGAAACACCATATATTTT.

At least ten counts were recorded for this clonotype. The J gene is TRBJ1-5, the V gene TRBV6-1, with D possibly TRBD1 on 5 matching bases. Germline assignment: CDR1 MNHNS and CDR2 SASEGT. Trimming left V 6 bases short and J 3 bases short, with 9 bases between. The CDR3 sequence is 13 residues long. In DNA form, the CDR3 reads TGTGCCAGCAGGAAAGGGGTCAATCAGCCCCAGCATTTT. Translating it yields CASRKGVNQPQHF.

This chain joins TRBV30 and TRBJ2-5; either TRBD1 or TRBD2 may fit D (6 bases each). Germline V CDR1 and CDR2: GTSNPN, SVGIG (reference sequence). Trimming pared 0 bases from V and 1 base from J, leaving 15 bases between. CDR3 size: 16 residues. The CDR3 bases are TGTGCCTGGAGTGTAGAGGGAGGACAGCCCCAAGAGACCCAGTACTTC. Translating it yields CAWSVEGGQPQETQYF.

This clonotype was detected a few times. V is TRBV20-1 and J is TRBJ2-7, with unresolved D. Looked up from germline, CDR1 is DFQATT and CDR2 is SNEGSKA (reference sequence). The CDR3 spans 13 residues. Trimming took off 2 bases at V and 0 bases at J, with 8 bases between the two ends. CDR3 loop: CSARMSDSYEQYF. CDR3 bases: TGCAGTGCTAGAATGTCGGACTCCTACGAGCAGTACTTC.

This clonotype showed up many times. V is TRBV6-2 or TRBV6-3 and J is TRBJ2-1; D remains unclear. This CDR3 is built from 13 residues. Per germline, CDR1 MNHEY and CDR2 SVGEGT. V was pared by 3 bases and J by 5 bases, with 8 bases between. CDR3 nucleotide sequence: TGTGCCAGCAGTTATCTGGAAAACAATGAGCAGTTCTTC. It yields the protein CASSYLENNEQFF.

This clonotype has more than one count but fewer than ten. The V call is TRBV6-2 or TRBV6-3, the J call TRBJ2-2, with TRBD2 as a possible D gene (6 bases). V lost 6 bases to trimming and J lost 4 bases, with 21 bases between them. CDR3 size: 17 residues. Germline values: CDR1 MNHEY, CDR2 SVGEGT. The CDR3 sequence is CASSEYGEDGITGELFF. The CDR3, as DNA: TGTGCCAGCAGCGAATATGGGGAGGATGGGATCACCGGGGAGCTGTTTTTT.

The chain recombines TRBV4-1 with TRBJ2-7, with D possibly being TRBD1 (6 bases). The CDR3 runs 15 residues. Germline-derived CDR1 and CDR2 are MGHRA and YSYEKL. V was cut by 0 bases and J by 2 bases, with 11 bases left in between. The CDR3 sequence is CASSQDWTETYEQYF. CDR3 DNA: TGCGCCAGCAGCCAAGATTGGACAGAAACCTACGAGCAGTACTTC.

The rearrangement uses TRBV29-1 and TRBJ1-2; 7 nucleotides line up with TRBD1. Germline assignment: CDR1 SQVTM and CDR2 ANQGSEA. The junction had 4 bases not matched to a gene; V was cut back by 3 bases and J by 3 bases. The CDR3 consists of 13 residues. CDR3 nucleotide sequence: TGCAGCGTTGAGAACAGGGGAGACTATGGCTACACCTTC. Translated: CSVENRGDYGYTF.

This clonotype was detected a few times. The chain carries TRBV20-1 and TRBJ1-6; a weak D match, TRBD1 (6 bases). In germline, CDR1 is DFQATT, CDR2 SNEGSKA (reference sequence). The CDR3 sequence is 14 residues long. V was clipped by 0 bases and J by 9 bases, with 12 bases between them. The CDR3 bases are TGCAGTGCTAGAGAAGGGGGGTTTACTTCACCCCTCCACTTT. Its protein is CSAREGGFTSPLHF.

This clonotype occurred many times. CDR3 residues: CSGGPGPSTDTQYF. Here the CDR3 DNA reads TGCAGCGGAGGGCCGGGACCGAGCACAGATACGCAGTATTTT. The V call is TRBV29-1, the J call TRBJ2-3; perhaps D is TRBD1 or TRBD2 (5 bases each). The V end lost 7 bases, the J end lost 0 bases, and 14 bases lay between the germline ends. The CDR3 totals 14 residues. Germline V CDR1 and CDR2: SQVTM, ANQGSEA.

This clonotype was recorded at least ten times. The CDR3 DNA reads as TGCAGTGCTAATCCGAATCTGAACGAGCAGTACTTC. It translates to CSANPNLNEQYF. V is TRBV20-1 and J is TRBJ2-7; D call uncertain. Germline CDR1 and CDR2: DFQATT and SNEGSKA (reference sequence). V lost 4 bases to trimming and J lost 5 bases, with 12 bases between them. The CDR3 loop spans 12 amino acids.

This clonotype has at least ten counts. The genes are TRBV29-1 and TRBJ1-2, with D unresolved. Germline CDR1 reads SQVTM; CDR2 reads ANQGSEA. V was shortened by 6 bases and J by 2 bases, with 10 bases between the two germline ends. The CDR3 extends over 12 amino acids. CDR3 sequence: CSVVDGNYGYTF. CDR3 bases: TGCAGCGTCGTAGACGGCAACTATGGCTACACCTTC.

This chain joins TRBV21-1 and TRBJ1-2; TRBD1, the table's D call, was not compared with the DNA. TRBV21-1 is given as a pseudogene. The length of the CDR3 is 16 residues. The CDR3 DNA follows: TGTGCCAGCAGCAAAGCCCAGGACAGGGTAGCCTATGGCTACACCTTC. This gives the protein CASSKAQDRVAYGYTF.

Ten or more counts support this clonotype. The rearrangement uses TRBV11-2 and TRBJ2-7, with TRBD2 matching 8 bases. V trimming: 6 bases; J trimming: 0 bases; junction bases outside the gene matches: 7. Per the germline V gene, CDR1 is SGHAT and CDR2 is FQNNGV. The CDR3 length is 15 residues. The CDR3 is CASRPRTSSSYEQYF. In DNA, the CDR3 is TGTGCCAGCAGACCCCGGACTAGCTCCTCCTACGAGCAGTACTTC.

This clonotype was found a few times. The chain combines TRBV20-1 with TRBJ2-1, with D tentatively TRBD2 (6 bases). V lost 6 bases, J lost 3 bases, and 15 bases lay in between. The CDR3 consists of 14 residues. Germline values: CDR1 DFQATT, CDR2 SNEGSKA (reference sequence). Here the CDR3 DNA reads TGCAGTGCCCTCCTTGGGCGGGACTACAATGAGCAGTTCTTC. It yields the protein CSALLGRDYNEQFF.

This clonotype was counted between two and nine times. The rearrangement uses TRBV2 and TRBJ2-1; D is perhaps TRBD2 (5 bases). CDR1 is SNHLY, CDR2 FYNNEI, per germline. The CDR3 sequence is 15 residues long. V dropped 7 bases and J dropped 0 bases, with 13 bases sitting between them. DNA for the CDR3: TGTGCCAGCACCAATTGGGAGCCCTCCTACAATGAGCAGTTCTTC. Translation gives CASTNWEPSYNEQFF.

The table lists this clonotype with many counts. The rearrangement uses TRBV29-1 and TRBJ1-2; unclear D gene. Trimming took off 4 bases at V and 4 bases at J, with 16 bases between the two ends. The CDR3 contains 14 residues. Germline V gene sequence: CDR1 SQVTM, CDR2 ANQGSEA. DNA for the CDR3: TGCAGCGTTGTGGCAGGTCCTAACCTCTATGGCTACACCTTC. It codes for CSVVAGPNLYGYTF.

In this sample, this clonotype turned up many times. The chain recombines TRBV28 with TRBJ2-1, with 7 bases aligning to TRBD2. V was pared by 2 bases and J by 8 bases, with 18 bases of the junction left unmatched. Germline V gene lookup returns CDR1 MDHEN and CDR2 SYDVKM. The CDR3 spans 18 residues. The CDR3, as DNA: TGTGCCAGCAGTTTAGGTATTCCCCCTAGGACTAGTACCGATGAGCAGTTCTTC. It yields the protein CASSLGIPPRTSTDEQFF.

This clonotype was detected many times. V is TRBV29-1 and J is TRBJ2-4, with no clear D. CDR1 is SQVTM, CDR2 ANQGSEA, per germline. V was clipped by 0 bases and J by 0 bases, with 9 bases between them. The CDR3 length is 15 residues. The CDR3 loop reads CSVEDSAIAKNIQYF. CDR3 nucleotide sequence: TGCAGCGTTGAAGACTCGGCCATAGCCAAAAACATTCAGTACTTC.

This clonotype was recorded at least ten times. CDR3 sequence reads: CASSPGRRTYTQYF. The CDR3 bases are TGTGCCAGCTCACCAGGCAGGCGCACGTATACGCAGTATTTT. The J gene is TRBJ2-3, the V gene TRBV18; D gene unclear. The CDR3 has 14 residues. V lost 2 bases to trimming and J lost 7 bases, with 13 bases between them. The germline gives CDR1 KGHSH, CDR2 LQKENI.

The chain uses TRBV9 and TRBJ1-2; D is perhaps TRBD1 (5 bases). This CDR3 region has 16 residues. Germline V gene lookup returns CDR1 SGDLS and CDR2 YYNGEE. Between the trimmed V and J ends, which lost 0 bases and 7 bases, there was a span of 19 bases. The chain's CDR3 is CASSVEGRLLGGGYTF. The CDR3 DNA reads TGTGCCAGCAGCGTAGAGGGCCGACTCTTGGGGGGTGGCTACACCTTC. Combining the CDR3 with reference TRBV9 and TRBJ1-2 gives the whole variable domain DSGVTQTPKHLITATGQRVTLRCSPRSGDLSVYWYQQSLDQGLQFLIQYYNGEERAKGNILERFSAQQFPDLHSELNLSSLELGDSALYFCASSVEGRLLGGGYTFGSGTRLTVV.

This clonotype was seen a few times. The V call is TRBV20-1, the J call TRBJ2-1; D remains unclear. This CDR3 is built from 14 residues. Germline V gene data show CDR1 as DFQATT and CDR2 as SNEGSKA (reference sequence). Trimming cost V 0 bases and J 0 bases, with 6 bases left between them. CDR3 protein: CSARDSRSYNEQFF. CDR3 DNA sequence: TGCAGTGCTAGAGATTCCCGCTCCTACAATGAGCAGTTCTTC.

This clonotype appeared a few times. The V call is TRBV14, the J call TRBJ1-6; no clear D gene. The CDR3 totals 13 residues. The ends were cut back, 5 bases at V and 10 bases at J, with 12 bases in the middle. In germline, CDR1 is SGHDN, CDR2 FVKESK. CDR3 nucleotides: TGTGCCAGCAGCAGAACAGTCCGATCACCCCTCCACTTT. This sequence encodes CASSRTVRSPLHF.

V usage is TRBV7-2 and J usage is TRBJ2-3; D call uncertain. Per the germline V gene, CDR1 is SGHTA and CDR2 is FQGNSA. The CDR3 totals 14 residues. The ends were cut back, 3 bases at V and 6 bases at J, with 13 bases in the middle. This CDR3 is CASSFGLGMDTQYF. CDR3 DNA: TGTGCCAGCAGCTTCGGCCTGGGAATGGATACGCAGTATTTT.

A remark on this clonotype: A much larger clone lies one base from this, so it may be a read error. Since no conserved phenylalanine or tryptophan closes the CDR3, a read error is the likely cause. This chain uses TRBV20-1 with TRBJ2-3; the match to TRBD2 covers 12 bases. This CDR3 contains 17 residues. Germline V gene data show CDR1 as DFQATT and CDR2 as SNEGSKA (reference sequence). V dropped 3 bases and J dropped 3; count of bases not matched to a gene: 10. The CDR3: CSASQSPGTSGTDTQYS. DNA for the CDR3: TGCAGTGCTAGTCAGTCGCCCGGGACTAGCGGGACAGATACGCAGTATTCT.

The J gene is TRBJ1-6, the V gene TRBV12-3 or TRBV12-4; D gene unclear. The CDR3 consists of 14 residues. Trimming took 7 bases from V and 7 from J, leaving 14 bases between them. For the CDR3, the DNA is TGTGCCAGCAACTCGGACGGAATCAATTCACCCCTCCACTTT. Amino acid sequence: CASNSDGINSPLHF.

The chain combines TRBV20-1 with TRBJ2-1; TRBD1 is a possible D gene (5 bases). Germline V gene sequence: CDR1 DFQATT, CDR2 SNEGSKA (reference sequence). Between the trimmed V and J ends, which lost 2 bases and 6 bases, there was a span of 11 bases. This CDR3 has 13 residues. The CDR3, as DNA: TGCAGTGCTAGACCGGCAGGGTCCAATGAGCAGTTCTTC. It translates to CSARPAGSNEQFF.

The chain employs TRBV5-1 and TRBJ2-1; a possible D gene is TRBD2 (5 bases). The CDR3 is 13 residues long. The germline CDR1 and CDR2 sequences are SGHRS and YFSETQ. V lost 0 bases and J lost 12, with 13 bases in between. The CDR3 is CASSLEGEARQFF. For the CDR3, the DNA is TGCGCCAGCAGCTTGGAGGGAGAGGCACGGCAGTTCTTC.

Ten or more counts support this clonotype. This chain joins TRBV13 and TRBJ1-4; 11 bases fit TRBD1. The CDR3 is 16 amino acids. Looked up from germline, CDR1 is PRHDT and CDR2 is FYEKMQ (reference sequence). V lost 3 bases to trimming and J lost 0 bases; unmatched junction nucleotides: 0. The CDR3 sequence: CASSLGQGATNEKLFF. In DNA form, the CDR3 reads TGTGCCAGCAGCTTGGGACAGGGGGCAACTAATGAAAAACTGTTTTTT.

This clonotype was seen more than once but under ten times. The chain has TRBV7-9 and TRBJ2-3; D unclear. Trimming left V 0 bases short and J 6 bases short, with 4 bases between. Germline-derived CDR1 and CDR2 are SEHNR and FQNEAQ (reference sequence). The CDR3 is 12 amino acids. The CDR3 nucleotides read TGTGCCAGCAGCTTAGCAGAGGATACGCAGTATTTT. Translating it yields CASSLAEDTQYF.